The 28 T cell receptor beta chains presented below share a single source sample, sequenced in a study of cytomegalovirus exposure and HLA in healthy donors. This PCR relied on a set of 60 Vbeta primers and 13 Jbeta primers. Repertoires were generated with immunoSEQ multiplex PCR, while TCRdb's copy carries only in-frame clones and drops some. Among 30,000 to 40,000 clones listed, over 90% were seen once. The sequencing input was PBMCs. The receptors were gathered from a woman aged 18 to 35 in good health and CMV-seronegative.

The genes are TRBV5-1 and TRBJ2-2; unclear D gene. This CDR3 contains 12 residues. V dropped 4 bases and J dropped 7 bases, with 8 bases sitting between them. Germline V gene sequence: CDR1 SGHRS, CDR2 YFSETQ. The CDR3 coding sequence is TGCGCCAGCAGCGTCCCTCGCGGGGAGCTGTTTTTT. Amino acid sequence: CASSVPRGELFF.

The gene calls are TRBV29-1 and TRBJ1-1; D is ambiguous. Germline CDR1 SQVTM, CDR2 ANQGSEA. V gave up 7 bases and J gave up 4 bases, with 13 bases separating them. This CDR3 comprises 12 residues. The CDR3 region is CSAHGRVTEAFF. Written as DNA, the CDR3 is TGCAGCGCCCATGGGAGGGTCACTGAAGCTTTCTTT.

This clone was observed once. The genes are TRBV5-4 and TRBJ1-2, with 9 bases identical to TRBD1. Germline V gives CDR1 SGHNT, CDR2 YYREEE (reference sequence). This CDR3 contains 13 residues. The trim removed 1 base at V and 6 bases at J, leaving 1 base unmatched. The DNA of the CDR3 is TGTGCCAGCAGCTTGTGGGACAGGGATGGCTACACCTTC. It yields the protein CASSLWDRDGYTF.

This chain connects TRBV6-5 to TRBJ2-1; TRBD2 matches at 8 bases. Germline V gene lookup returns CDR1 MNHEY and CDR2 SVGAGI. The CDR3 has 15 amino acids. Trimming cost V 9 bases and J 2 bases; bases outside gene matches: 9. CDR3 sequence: CASGDLAGPYNEQFF. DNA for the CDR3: TGTGCCAGTGGGGATCTAGCGGGCCCCTACAATGAGCAGTTCTTC.

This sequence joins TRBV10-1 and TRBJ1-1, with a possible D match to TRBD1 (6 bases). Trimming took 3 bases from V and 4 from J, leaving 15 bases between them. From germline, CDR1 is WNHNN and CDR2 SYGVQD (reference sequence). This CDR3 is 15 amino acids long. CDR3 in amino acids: CASSDSQGRGTEAFF. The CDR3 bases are TGCGCCAGCAGTGACTCTCAGGGGAGGGGCACTGAAGCTTTCTTT.

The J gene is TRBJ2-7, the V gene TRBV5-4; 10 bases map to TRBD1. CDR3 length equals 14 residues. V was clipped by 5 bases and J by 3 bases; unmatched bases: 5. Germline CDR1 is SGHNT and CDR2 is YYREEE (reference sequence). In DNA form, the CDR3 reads TGTGCCAGCAGTCCCAGGACAGGGGGCTACGAGCAGTACTTC. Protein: CASSPRTGGYEQYF.

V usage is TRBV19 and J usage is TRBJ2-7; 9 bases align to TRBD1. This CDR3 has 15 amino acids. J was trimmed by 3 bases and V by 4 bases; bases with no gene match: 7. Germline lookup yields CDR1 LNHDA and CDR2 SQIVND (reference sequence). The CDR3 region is CASSRSGTGSYEQYF. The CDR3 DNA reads TGTGCCAGTAGTAGATCCGGGACAGGGAGCTACGAGCAGTACTTC.

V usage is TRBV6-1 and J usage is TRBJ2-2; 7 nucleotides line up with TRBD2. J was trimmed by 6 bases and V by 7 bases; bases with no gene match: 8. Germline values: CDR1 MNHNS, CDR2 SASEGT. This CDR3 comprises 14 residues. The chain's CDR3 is CASTPRGEAGELFF. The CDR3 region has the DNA TGTGCCAGCACCCCACGGGGGGAGGCCGGGGAGCTGTTTTTT.

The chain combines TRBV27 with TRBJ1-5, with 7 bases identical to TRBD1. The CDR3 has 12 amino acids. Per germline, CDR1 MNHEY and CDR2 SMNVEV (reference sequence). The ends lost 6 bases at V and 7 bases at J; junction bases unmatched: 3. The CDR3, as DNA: TGTGCCAGCAGCAGAGGGGGCCAGCCCCAGCATTTT. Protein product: CASSRGGQPQHF.

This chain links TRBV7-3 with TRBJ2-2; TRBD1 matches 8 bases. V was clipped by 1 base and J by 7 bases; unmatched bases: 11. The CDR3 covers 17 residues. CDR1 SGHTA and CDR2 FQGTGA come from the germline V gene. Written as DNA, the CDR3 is TGTGCCAGCAGCTTAATTTCTTTGGCAGGGGGCGTCGGGGAGCTGTTTTTT. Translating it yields CASSLISLAGGVGELFF.

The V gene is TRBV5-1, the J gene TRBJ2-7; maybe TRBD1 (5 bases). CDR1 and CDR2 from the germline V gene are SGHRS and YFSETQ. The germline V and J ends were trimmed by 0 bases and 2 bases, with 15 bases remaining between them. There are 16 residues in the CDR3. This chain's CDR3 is CASSLGAGFATYEQYF. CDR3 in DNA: TGCGCCAGCAGCTTGGGAGCAGGGTTTGCAACCTACGAGCAGTACTTC.

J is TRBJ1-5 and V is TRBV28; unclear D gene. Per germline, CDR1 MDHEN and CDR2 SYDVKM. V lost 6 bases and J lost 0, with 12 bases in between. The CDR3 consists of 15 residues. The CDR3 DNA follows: TGTGCCAGCAGCCGGGTACGGGGTAGCAATCAGCCCCAGCATTTT. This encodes CASSRVRGSNQPQHF.

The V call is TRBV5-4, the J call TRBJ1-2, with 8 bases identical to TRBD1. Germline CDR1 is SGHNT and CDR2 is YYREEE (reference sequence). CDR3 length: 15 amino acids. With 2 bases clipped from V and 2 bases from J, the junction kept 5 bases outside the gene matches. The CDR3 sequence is CASSFLDRENYGYTF. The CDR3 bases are TGTGCCAGCAGCTTCCTGGACAGGGAAAACTATGGCTACACCTTC.

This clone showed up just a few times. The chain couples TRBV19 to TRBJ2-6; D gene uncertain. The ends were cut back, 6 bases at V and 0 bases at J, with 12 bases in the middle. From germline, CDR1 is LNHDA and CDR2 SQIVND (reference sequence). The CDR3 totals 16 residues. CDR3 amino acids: CASRTPLSSGANVLTF. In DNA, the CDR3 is TGTGCCAGTAGGACTCCACTAAGCTCTGGGGCCAACGTCCTGACTTTC.

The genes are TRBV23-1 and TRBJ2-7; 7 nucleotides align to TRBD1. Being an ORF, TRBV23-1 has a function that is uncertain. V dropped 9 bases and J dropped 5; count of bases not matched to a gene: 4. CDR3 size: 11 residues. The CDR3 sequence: CARDRANEQYF. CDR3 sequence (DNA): TGCGCCAGAGACAGGGCAAACGAGCAGTACTTC.

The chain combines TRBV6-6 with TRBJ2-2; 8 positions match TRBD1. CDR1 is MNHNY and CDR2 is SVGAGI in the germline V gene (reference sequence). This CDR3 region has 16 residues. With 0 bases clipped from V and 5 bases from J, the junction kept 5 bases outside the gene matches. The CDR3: CASSYSRQGPTGELFF. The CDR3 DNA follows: TGTGCCAGCAGTTACTCCAGACAGGGGCCGACCGGGGAGCTGTTTTTT.

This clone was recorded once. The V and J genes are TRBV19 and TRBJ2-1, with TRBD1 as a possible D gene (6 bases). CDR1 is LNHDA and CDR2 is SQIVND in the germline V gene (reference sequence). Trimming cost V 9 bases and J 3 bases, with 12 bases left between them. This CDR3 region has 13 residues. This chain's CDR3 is CASQFRGYNEQFF. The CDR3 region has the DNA TGTGCCAGCCAGTTCAGGGGCTACAATGAGCAGTTCTTC.

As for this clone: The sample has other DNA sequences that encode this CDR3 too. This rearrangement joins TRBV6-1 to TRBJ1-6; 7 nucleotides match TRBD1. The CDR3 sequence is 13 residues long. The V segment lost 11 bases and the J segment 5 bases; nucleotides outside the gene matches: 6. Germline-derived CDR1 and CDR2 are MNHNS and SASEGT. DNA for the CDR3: TGTGCCGGATTCCAGGGGGATAATTCACCCCTCCACTTT. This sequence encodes CAGFQGDNSPLHF.

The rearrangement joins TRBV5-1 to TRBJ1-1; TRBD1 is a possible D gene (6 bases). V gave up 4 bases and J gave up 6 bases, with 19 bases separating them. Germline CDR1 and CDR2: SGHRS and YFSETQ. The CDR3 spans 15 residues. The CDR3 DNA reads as TGCGCCAGCAGCGTTGAACAGGGTGGGAATGCTGAAGCTTTCTTT. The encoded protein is CASSVEQGGNAEAFF.

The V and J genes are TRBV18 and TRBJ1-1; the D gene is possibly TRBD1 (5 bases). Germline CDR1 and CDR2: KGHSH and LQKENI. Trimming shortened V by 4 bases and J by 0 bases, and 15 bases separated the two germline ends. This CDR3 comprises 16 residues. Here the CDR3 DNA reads TGTGCCAGCTCACGGGCAGGGCCTAGAATGAACACTGAAGCTTTCTTT. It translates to CASSRAGPRMNTEAFF.

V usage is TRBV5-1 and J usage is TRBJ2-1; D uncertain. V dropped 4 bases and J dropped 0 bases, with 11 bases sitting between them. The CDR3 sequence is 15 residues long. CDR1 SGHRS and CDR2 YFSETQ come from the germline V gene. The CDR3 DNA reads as TGCGCCAGCAGCATCAGCGCTTCCTCCTACAATGAGCAGTTCTTC. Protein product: CASSISASSYNEQFF.

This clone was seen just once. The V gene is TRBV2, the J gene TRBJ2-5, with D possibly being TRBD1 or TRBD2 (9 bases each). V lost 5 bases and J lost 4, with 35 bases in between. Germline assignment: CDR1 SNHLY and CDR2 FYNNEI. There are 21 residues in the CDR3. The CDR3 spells CASSYDRGKRPAGGTLETQYF. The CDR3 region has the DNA TGTGCCAGCAGTTACGACAGGGGGAAGCGCCCAGCGGGAGGTACATTAGAGACCCAGTACTTC. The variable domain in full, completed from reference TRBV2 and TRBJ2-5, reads EPEVTQTPSHQVTQMGQEVILRCVPISNHLYFYWYRQILGQKVEFLVSFYNNEISEKSEIFDDQFSVERPDGSNFTLKIRSTKLEDSAMYFCASSYDRGKRPAGGTLETQYFGPGTRLLVL.

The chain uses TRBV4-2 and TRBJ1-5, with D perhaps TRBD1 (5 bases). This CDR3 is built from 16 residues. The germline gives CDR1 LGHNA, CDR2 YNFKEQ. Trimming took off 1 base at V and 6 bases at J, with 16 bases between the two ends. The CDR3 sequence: CASSQVGSGGGQPQHF. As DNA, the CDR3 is TGTGCCAGCAGCCAAGTAGGTTCGGGGGGGGGTCAGCCCCAGCATTTT.

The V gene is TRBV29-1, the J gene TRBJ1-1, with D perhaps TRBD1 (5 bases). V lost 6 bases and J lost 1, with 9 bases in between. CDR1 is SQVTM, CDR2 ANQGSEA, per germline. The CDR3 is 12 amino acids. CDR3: CSVPTGNTEAFF. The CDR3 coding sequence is TGCAGCGTGCCCACAGGGAACACTGAAGCTTTCTTT.

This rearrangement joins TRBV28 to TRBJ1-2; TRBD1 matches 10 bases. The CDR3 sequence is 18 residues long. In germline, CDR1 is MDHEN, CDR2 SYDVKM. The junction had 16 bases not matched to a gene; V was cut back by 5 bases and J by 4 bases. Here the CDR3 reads CASSIYPLGQGFVYGYTF. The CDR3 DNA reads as TGTGCCAGCAGTATTTATCCCCTGGGACAGGGGTTCGTCTATGGCTACACCTTC.

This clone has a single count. The chain's CDR3 is CASRGPKGGGPADTQYF. The DNA for the CDR3 is TGTGCCAGCAGGGGACCTAAGGGGGGAGGGCCGGCAGATACGCAGTATTTT. J is TRBJ2-3 and V is TRBV28, with TRBD2 as a possible D gene (7 bases). This CDR3 is built from 17 residues. Germline CDR1 and CDR2: MDHEN and SYDVKM. V was pared by 6 bases and J by 4 bases, with 23 bases between.

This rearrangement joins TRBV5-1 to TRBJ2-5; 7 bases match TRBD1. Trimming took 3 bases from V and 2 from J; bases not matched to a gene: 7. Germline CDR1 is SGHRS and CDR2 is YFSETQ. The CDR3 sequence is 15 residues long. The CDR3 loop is CASSWTGQIQETQYF. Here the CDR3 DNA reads TGCGCCAGCAGCTGGACGGGACAGATACAAGAGACCCAGTACTTC.

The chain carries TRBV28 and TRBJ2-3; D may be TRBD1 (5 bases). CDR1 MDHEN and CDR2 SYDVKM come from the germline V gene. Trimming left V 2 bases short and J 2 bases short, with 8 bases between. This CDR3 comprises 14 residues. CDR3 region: CASSLVGHTDTQYF. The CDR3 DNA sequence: TGTGCCAGCAGTTTAGTGGGGCACACAGATACGCAGTATTTT.